This paragraph reports one T cell receptor beta chain. The antigen remains unidentified. The CDR3 is 13 amino acids. CDR1 is PRHDT, CDR2 FYEKMQ, per germline (reference sequence). This sample is drawn from a study of monozygotic twins with inflammatory bowel disease. Study-wide points: Immunosuppressive treatments were not uniform, and this may have added variability to patient repertoires. No detectable difference in repertoire similarity separated concordant from discordant twins, possibly as a result of limited power.

Collection of a roughly 2.3 ml blood sample took place per donor. In eight separate reactions per sample, cDNA was generated. TCRdb reanalyzed the 5' RACE reads, giving one entry per CDR3 protein sequence and no DNA. The ten most abundant clones cover 1.5% to 2% of a sample with roughly 200,000 distinct CDR3 sequences. This clonotype originated in a human donor with ulcerative colitis or Crohn's disease, or a healthy co-twin of an affected twin (not recorded which). The J gene is TRBJ1-2, the V gene TRBV13; as DNA is missing, the TRBD1 call by TCRdb cannot be tested. The sample comprised blood. The CDR3 region is CASSSAGGLGYTF.